Shown below are 30 T cell receptor beta chains from a single sample sequenced in a study of shared clonotypes between healthy human individuals (dated by TCRdb to between 2020 and 2021). CD8 naive samples were obtained by positive selection for CCR7 among CD45RO-negative cells, yielding a CD45RA+CCR7+ population from which TemRA cells were excluded. Library preparation was by the immunoSEQ multiplex PCR assay. Sourced from immuneACCESS, this table was stored by TCRdb with only in-frame sequences that have V and J called. A share of the clones is absent; for the studies checked, an unresolved V gene accounts for under half, and the remainder has no known explanation. Recorded for this sample are more than 2 million clones; approximately 94% of them occurred a single time. Jointly, the top ten make up approximately 1.2% of the sample. Sequencing was performed on naive CD8+ T cells sorted from blood. Per the publication, the cell subset or site label means: CD45RA+CCR7+. The source of these receptors is a man younger than 35 in good health.

In regard to this clone: Other DNA sequences within the sample encode an identical CDR3. The chain is built from TRBV5-4 and TRBJ2-7, with TRBD1 matching 8 bases. The CDR3 runs to 15 residues. Looked up from germline, CDR1 is SGHNT and CDR2 is YYREEE (reference sequence). J gave up 2 bases and V 2 bases, and 6 bases lay outside the gene matches. CDR3 bases: TGTGCCAGCAGCTTCGGCCAGGGGGCCACCTACGAGCAGTACTTC. It yields the protein CASSFGQGATYEQYF.

This chain joins TRBV27 and TRBJ2-2, with D possibly being TRBD2 (5 bases). With 1 base removed from V and 5 bases from J, the gap between germline ends came to 14 bases. This CDR3 has 16 amino acids. The germline V gene encodes CDR1 MNHEY and CDR2 SMNVEV (reference sequence). The chain's CDR3 is CASSLYGSSGTGELFF. The DNA for the CDR3 is TGTGCCAGCAGTTTATACGGCAGCAGCGGAACCGGGGAGCTGTTTTTT.

This chain connects TRBV6-6 to TRBJ1-2, with D perhaps TRBD1 (5 bases). The germline V gene encodes CDR1 MNHNY and CDR2 SVGAGI (reference sequence). Deletions cut 6 bases from V and 7 bases from J, with 21 bases between. The CDR3 is made up of 15 amino acids. The CDR3: CASSSGIDSASGYTF. The CDR3 coding sequence is TGTGCCAGCAGCTCTGGCATCGACAGTGCATCTGGCTACACCTTC.

The rearrangement joins TRBV15 to TRBJ2-1, with D possibly matching TRBD2 (6 bases). Trimming removed 5 bases at V and 3 bases at J, with 8 bases between. The CDR3 is made up of 13 amino acids. CDR1 is LNHNV and CDR2 is YYDKDF in the germline V gene (reference sequence). The CDR3 nucleotides read TGTGCCACCAGCGACGGGGGCTACAATGAGCAGTTCTTC. This encodes CATSDGGYNEQFF.

The V and J genes are TRBV6-5 and TRBJ2-7; 10 nucleotides match TRBD1. The CDR3 spans 14 residues. V was pared by 6 bases and J by 0 bases, with 2 bases of the junction left unmatched. The germline V gene encodes CDR1 MNHEY and CDR2 SVGAGI. The CDR3 reads CASRGQGSSYEQYF. CDR3 nucleotide sequence: TGTGCCAGCAGGGGACAGGGGAGCTCCTACGAGCAGTACTTC.

J is TRBJ2-7 and V is TRBV6-5, with D possibly matching TRBD2 (6 bases). Trimming pared 6 bases from V and 2 bases from J, leaving 11 bases between. Germline CDR1 reads MNHEY; CDR2 reads SVGAGI. CDR3 length: 13 residues. CDR3 in DNA: TGTGCCAGCAGCGTAGCGGTAACCTACGAGCAGTACTTC. It specifies CASSVAVTYEQYF.

The J gene is TRBJ2-1, the V gene TRBV7-9; 9 nucleotides line up with TRBD2. The CDR3 has 13 amino acids. Unmatched junction bases numbered 4, after V lost 5 bases and J lost 8 bases. From germline, CDR1 is SEHNR and CDR2 FQNEAQ (reference sequence). The CDR3 DNA follows: TGTGCCAGCAGCCCGGGACTAGCCTATGAGCAGTTCTTC. This gives the protein CASSPGLAYEQFF.

This clone occurred once. This chain connects TRBV27 to TRBJ2-5, with D uncertain. The CDR3 is 13 amino acids. Trimming left V 5 bases short and J 4 bases short, with 11 bases between. Germline assignment: CDR1 MNHEY and CDR2 SMNVEV (reference sequence). The CDR3, as DNA: TGTGCCAGCAGTCCTCTCCCCGTAGAGACCCAGTACTTC. Protein product: CASSPLPVETQYF.

This chain links TRBV9 with TRBJ2-4, with D perhaps matching TRBD2 (6 bases). CDR3 length equals 13 residues. The V gene's germline CDR1 is SGDLS and CDR2 YYNGEE. Trimming left V 4 bases short and J 8 bases short, with 13 bases between. The CDR3 sequence: CASSPGTGDIQYF. DNA of the CDR3: TGTGCCAGCAGCCCTGGGACTGGTGACATTCAGTACTTC.

The chain is built from TRBV5-1 and TRBJ2-3, with D perhaps being TRBD1 or TRBD2 (6 bases each). This CDR3 contains 16 residues. Per the germline V gene, CDR1 is SGHRS and CDR2 is YFSETQ. Trimming removed 3 bases from V and 2 bases from J, with 16 bases in between. CDR3 loop: CASSWRGQGITDTQYF. DNA of the CDR3: TGCGCCAGCAGCTGGAGGGGACAAGGGATCACAGATACGCAGTATTTT.

This sequence joins TRBV19 and TRBJ1-3, with D unclear. The V end lost 1 base, the J end lost 2 bases, and 9 bases lay between the germline ends. The CDR3 is 15 amino acids. Germline loops: CDR1 LNHDA, CDR2 SQIVND (reference sequence). The CDR3, as DNA: TGTGCCAGTAGTATAGGGTCGGGGACTGGAAACACCATATATTTT. The encoded protein is CASSIGSGTGNTIYF.

Concerning this clone: Other DNA sequences in this sample translate to the same CDR3. CDR3: CASSQDQAGSSYNEQFF. CDR3 sequence (DNA): TGCGCCAGCAGCCAAGATCAAGCGGGGAGCTCCTACAATGAGCAGTTCTTC. The rearrangement links TRBV4-1 to TRBJ2-1, with 7 bases aligning to TRBD2. Looked up from germline, CDR1 is MGHRA and CDR2 is YSYEKL. The CDR3 has 17 residues. V shed 0 bases, J shed 0 bases, and the junction held 5 bases outside the gene matches.

With regard to this clone: Compared with germline, one end of the junction differs, possibly owing to a read error. The V call is TRBV4-1, the J call TRBJ2-7; no clear D gene. Per the germline V gene, CDR1 is MGHRA and CDR2 is YSYEKL. The CDR3 extends over 15 amino acids. CDR3 residues: CASNQLPGSSYEQYF. The CDR3 DNA follows: TGCGCCAGCAACCAACTTCCTGGGTCGAGCTACGAGCAGTACTTC.

The gene calls are TRBV4-1 and TRBJ1-4; TRBD1 aligns across 8 bases. Per the germline V gene, CDR1 is MGHRA and CDR2 is YSYEKL. The length of the CDR3 is 16 residues. The junction had 11 bases not matched to a gene; V was cut back by 6 bases and J by 5 bases. This CDR3 reads CASRDREGNLNEKLFF. The CDR3 region has the DNA TGCGCCAGCAGGGACAGGGAAGGAAACTTAAATGAAAAACTGTTTTTT.

This clone was seen just once. The chain has TRBV6-6 and TRBJ1-2, with D uncertain. Per germline, CDR1 MNHNY and CDR2 SVGAGI (reference sequence). Trimming cost V 2 bases and J 1 base, with 5 bases left between them. There are 13 residues in the CDR3. CDR3 coding DNA: TGTGCCAGCAGTTACACAGTTAACTATGGCTACACCTTC. It is translated as CASSYTVNYGYTF.

The chain couples TRBV7-6 to TRBJ2-3; D may match TRBD1 or TRBD2 (5 bases each). CDR1 is SGHVS, CDR2 FNYEAQ, per germline. The CDR3 has 12 residues. V was shortened by 4 bases and J by 8 bases, with 10 bases between the two germline ends. This CDR3 reads CASSYSGTTQYF. In nucleotides, the CDR3 is TGTGCCAGCAGCTACTCAGGGACTACGCAGTATTTT.

The gene calls are TRBV6-6 and TRBJ1-5; 8 bases align to TRBD1. V lost 10 bases, J lost 0 bases, and 11 bases stayed unmatched. The CDR3 spans 16 residues. Germline-derived CDR1 and CDR2 are MNHNY and SVGAGI (reference sequence). CDR3 DNA: TGTGCCACAGAGGGGCAGGGGGCCGCTAGCAATCAGCCCCAGCATTTT. It codes for CATEGQGAASNQPQHF.

The chain is built from TRBV19 and TRBJ2-7; D possibly corresponds to TRBD2 (6 bases). Germline-derived CDR1 and CDR2 are LNHDA and SQIVND (reference sequence). V was trimmed by 1 base and J by 3 bases, leaving 13 bases between them. This CDR3 is built from 15 residues. The CDR3 loop is CASSIGAGRNYEQYF. The CDR3 bases are TGTGCCAGTAGTATAGGGGCCGGGAGAAACTACGAGCAGTACTTC.

This clone has just one count. The sample has other DNA sequences that encode this CDR3 too. This chain connects TRBV19 to TRBJ2-7, with 7 nucleotides matching TRBD2. The germline V gene encodes CDR1 LNHDA and CDR2 SQIVND (reference sequence). The junction had 5 bases not matched to a gene; V was cut back by 6 bases and J by 3 bases. This CDR3 is 13 amino acids long. The CDR3 sequence: CASSMGLNYEQYF. For the CDR3, the DNA is TGTGCCAGTAGCATGGGACTAAACTACGAGCAGTACTTC. The variable domain in full, completed from reference TRBV19 and TRBJ2-7, reads DGGITQSPKYLFRKEGQNVTLSCEQNLNHDAMYWYRQDPGQGLRLIYYSQIVNDFQKGDIAEGYSVSREKKESFPLTVTSAQKNPTAFYLCASSMGLNYEQYFGPGTRLTVT.

The chain recombines TRBV7-8 with TRBJ2-7; 7 bases fit TRBD1. With 4 bases clipped from V and 3 bases from J, the junction kept 9 bases outside the gene matches. From germline, CDR1 is SGHVS and CDR2 FQNEAQ. The CDR3 sequence is 15 residues long. CDR3 residues: CASSYRRGGIYEQYF. As DNA, the CDR3 is TGTGCCAGCAGCTATCGGAGAGGGGGCATCTACGAGCAGTACTTC.

The chain uses TRBV9 and TRBJ2-7; a possible D gene is TRBD2 (5 bases). V was shortened by 0 bases and J by 2 bases, with 12 bases between the two germline ends. The CDR3 sequence is 15 residues long. Germline lookup yields CDR1 SGDLS and CDR2 YYNGEE. The CDR3 is CASSVGWAAAYEQYF. In DNA form, the CDR3 reads TGTGCCAGCAGCGTAGGCTGGGCAGCGGCCTACGAGCAGTACTTC.

This clone came up once. This chain links TRBV9 with TRBJ2-3; perhaps TRBD1 as D (5 bases). In germline, CDR1 is SGDLS, CDR2 YYNGEE. The V end was cut by 0 bases, the J end by 4 bases, with 21 bases between. CDR3 length: 18 residues. The CDR3 DNA reads TGTGCCAGCAGCGTAGAAGGCCTAGGGGCCGAGGTCTCAGATACGCAGTATTTT. It yields the protein CASSVEGLGAEVSDTQYF. The full variable domain, rest sourced from reference TRBV9 and TRBJ2-3, is DSGVTQTPKHLITATGQRVTLRCSPRSGDLSVYWYQQSLDQGLQFLIQYYNGEERAKGNILERFSAQQFPDLHSELNLSSLELGDSALYFCASSVEGLGAEVSDTQYFGPGTRLTVL.

In the case of this clone: Other DNA sequences in this sample translate to the same CDR3. The chain uses TRBV29-1 and TRBJ2-7, with D possibly TRBD1 on 5 matching bases. The CDR3 is 12 residues long. CDR1 is SQVTM and CDR2 is ANQGSEA in the germline V gene. V was shortened by 3 bases and J by 3 bases, with 9 bases between the two germline ends. The CDR3 region has the DNA TGCAGCGTTGATGGTCAGGGCTACGAGCAGTACTTC. As protein: CSVDGQGYEQYF.

To note about this clone: The sample holds other DNA sequences that translate to the same CDR3. The chain is built from TRBV25-1 and TRBJ2-7; 9 bases are shared with TRBD1. Germline values: CDR1 MGHDK, CDR2 SYGVNS. V was pared by 4 bases and J by 4 bases, with 8 bases of the junction left unmatched. The CDR3 sequence is 15 residues long. CDR3 loop: CASSVPGQGVYEQYF. The DNA for the CDR3 is TGTGCCAGCAGTGTACCGGGACAGGGCGTATACGAGCAGTACTTC.

Comment on this clone: The sample contains more than one DNA sequence encoding this CDR3. The V and J genes are TRBV13 and TRBJ2-7; tentative D call: TRBD1 (6 bases). V dropped 0 bases and J dropped 0 bases, with 6 bases sitting between them. Germline values: CDR1 PRHDT, CDR2 FYEKMQ (reference sequence). The CDR3 runs 14 residues. For the CDR3, the DNA is TGTGCCAGCAGCTTAGGGGACAGCTCCTACGAGCAGTACTTC. Its protein is CASSLGDSSYEQYF.

The chain uses TRBV28 and TRBJ1-2, with no clear D. This CDR3 region has 16 residues. V dropped 4 bases and J dropped 5 bases, with 20 bases sitting between them. CDR1 and CDR2 (germline): MDHEN, SYDVKM. The CDR3 DNA reads as TGTGCCAGCAGTTCCTACACCACCAGGACGCATTATGGCTACACCTTC. Amino acids: CASSSYTTRTHYGYTF.

This sequence joins TRBV7-4 and TRBJ2-2, with 7 bases lining up with TRBD2. Per the germline V gene, CDR1 is SGHVT and CDR2 is SQSDAQ. The CDR3 is made up of 16 amino acids. V shed 1 base and J 4 bases; nucleotides not matched to a gene: 6. Here the CDR3 reads CASSLDPAGSTGELFF. The CDR3 DNA reads as TGTGCCAGCAGCTTAGATCCAGCGGGAAGCACCGGGGAGCTGTTTTTT.

V usage is TRBV27 and J usage is TRBJ2-1, with 9 bases that match TRBD2. V dropped 4 bases and J dropped 8; count of bases not matched to a gene: 3. Germline V lookup: CDR1 MNHEY, CDR2 SMNVEV (reference sequence). The CDR3 has 13 amino acids. The CDR3 region is CASSWRGGDEQFF. In DNA, the CDR3 is TGTGCCAGCAGTTGGCGGGGGGGGGATGAGCAGTTCTTC.

The chain carries TRBV21-1 and TRBJ2-1; the table names TRBD2, a call not compared with the DNA. TRBV21-1 is annotated as a pseudogene. The CDR3 has 15 residues. CDR3 nucleotides: TGTGCCAGCAGCGAGAAGCGGGAGGTCGACAATGAGCAGTTCTTC. Protein: CASSEKREVDNEQFF.

The gene calls are TRBV2 and TRBJ2-2; possibly TRBD1 or TRBD2 for D (6 bases each). CDR3 length: 14 residues. In germline, CDR1 is SNHLY, CDR2 FYNNEI. The V gene lost 7 bases and the J gene lost 2 bases, with 11 bases spanning the gap. Written as DNA, the CDR3 is TGTGCCAGCATGGGGGGCTCAAACACCGGGGAGCTGTTTTTT. It is translated as CASMGGSNTGELFF.